The 23 T cell receptor beta chains in this list originate from one sample, sequenced in a study of beta chain features in type 1 diabetes. The sequenced template was cDNA made from the entire isolated RNA. Sequencing was performed with immunoSEQ multiplex PCR; in TCRdb, only in-frame clones are kept and a portion is missing. In the table there are more than 100,000 clones, approximately 30% of which are singletons. Points from the study as a whole: Significant though moderate, a shortening of TCRB CDR3s appeared in all four CD4+ subsets of Type 1 diabetes patients.

No antigen has been assigned to these receptors. The sequenced sample consisted of central memory CD4+ T cells from blood. Receptors were obtained from a woman between 18 and 30 years old with type 1 diabetes.

This chain connects TRBV29-1 to TRBJ2-1; D is undetermined. Germline assignment: CDR1 SQVTM and CDR2 ANQGSEA. The CDR3 sequence is 11 residues long. Trimming shortened V by 4 bases and J by 5 bases, and 6 bases separated the two germline ends. The CDR3 loop reads CSVARNNEQFF. In nucleotides, the CDR3 is TGCAGCGTTGCCAGAAACAATGAGCAGTTCTTC.

CDR3 sequence: CASSLFVGTSSYNEQFF. The CDR3 DNA follows: TGTGCCAGCAGTCTTTTTGTCGGGACTAGCTCTTACAATGAGCAGTTCTTC. The chain employs TRBV7-2 and TRBJ2-1; TRBD2 agrees at 9 bases. Losses at the gene ends were 6 bases for V and 4 bases for J; bases not matched to a gene: 13. The CDR3 length is 17 residues. CDR1 is SGHTA and CDR2 is FQGNSA in the germline V gene.

This clone was seen only a few times. This chain joins TRBV5-1 and TRBJ2-6, with D possibly TRBD1 on 6 matching bases. V was cut by 3 bases and J by 1 base, with 11 bases left in between. The CDR3 extends over 16 amino acids. Germline V gives CDR1 SGHRS, CDR2 YFSETQ. The CDR3 DNA reads as TGCGCCAGCAGCTCCCTCAGGGGATCTGGGGCCAACGTCCTGACTTTC. This gives the protein CASSSLRGSGANVLTF.

This chain joins TRBV7-2 and TRBJ1-5, with D possibly being TRBD1 (5 bases). The CDR3 has 16 amino acids. The germline V gene encodes CDR1 SGHTA and CDR2 FQGNSA. Trimming removed 5 bases at V and 6 bases at J, with 20 bases between. The CDR3 region has the DNA TGTGCCAGCAGCCCGATGAGAAGGGGCTCGAGTCAGCCCCAGCATTTT. This gives the protein CASSPMRRGSSQPQHF.

The gene calls are TRBV6-1 and TRBJ1-2; possible D gene TRBD1, 6 bases. Germline CDR1 and CDR2: MNHNS and SASEGT. V was cut by 3 bases and J by 1 base, with 12 bases left in between. The CDR3 runs 15 residues. This chain's CDR3 is CASSELQGNNYGYTF. The CDR3 nucleotides read TGTGCCAGCAGTGAGTTACAGGGCAATAACTATGGCTACACCTTC.

The V and J genes are TRBV29-1 and TRBJ1-1, with 7 bases identical to TRBD1. CDR3 size: 14 residues. The V gene's germline CDR1 is SQVTM and CDR2 ANQGSEA. V shed 4 bases, J shed 4 bases, and the junction held 9 bases outside the gene matches. The CDR3 sequence is CSVVFRTGATEAFF. CDR3 coding DNA: TGCAGCGTTGTTTTTCGTACAGGGGCCACTGAAGCTTTCTTT. The full variable domain, in which reference TRBV29-1 and TRBJ1-1 provide the parts outside the CDR3, is SAVISQKPSRDICQRGTSLTIQCQVDSQVTMMFWYRQQPGQSLTLIATANQGSEATYESGFVIDKFPISRPNLTFSTLTVSNMSPEDSSIYLCSVVFRTGATEAFFGQGTRLTVV.

The chain couples TRBV7-3 to TRBJ2-5; no clear D. Trimming took off 2 bases at V and 1 base at J, with 5 bases between the two ends. The CDR3 is 13 residues long. Per the germline V gene, CDR1 is SGHTA and CDR2 is FQGTGA. The CDR3 here is CASSLSSQETQYF. Here the CDR3 DNA reads TGTGCCAGCAGCTTATCTAGCCAAGAGACCCAGTACTTC.

The chain joins TRBV30 to TRBJ1-3; D might be TRBD1 (5 bases). The CDR3 is 13 residues long. From germline, CDR1 is GTSNPN and CDR2 SVGIG (reference sequence). With 5 bases removed from V and 2 bases from J, the gap between germline ends came to 10 bases. Here the CDR3 DNA reads TGTGCCTGGCTGACAGATACTGGAAACACCATATATTTT. Its translation: CAWLTDTGNTIYF.

The sample holds a few counts of this clone. The chain employs TRBV2 and TRBJ2-4, with D tentatively TRBD1 (5 bases). The germline CDR1 and CDR2 sequences are SNHLY and FYNNEI. Between the trimmed V and J ends, which lost 4 bases and 7 bases, there was a span of 17 bases. The CDR3 length is 15 residues. CDR3 nucleotide sequence: TGTGCCAGCAGTGTAGACCGGGCCCCAGGGAACATTCAGTACTTC. Amino acid sequence: CASSVDRAPGNIQYF.

This clone was seen more than once but under ten times. The CDR3 DNA follows: TGTGCCACCAGCAGGGGCGTTGGATCCTACAATGAGCAGTTCTTC. As protein: CATSRGVGSYNEQFF. The chain uses TRBV15 and TRBJ2-1; D not certain. Germline V CDR1 and CDR2: LNHNV, YYDKDF (reference sequence). CDR3 length: 15 amino acids. V shed 3 bases and J shed 1 base, with 10 bases lying between them. Drawing the rest from reference TRBV15 and TRBJ2-1, the complete variable domain is DAMVIQNPRYQVTQFGKPVTLSCSQTLNHNVMYWYQQKSSQAPKLLFHYYDKDFNNEADTPDNFQSRRPNTSFCFLDIRSPGLGDTAMYLCATSRGVGSYNEQFFGPGTRLTVL.

V is TRBV5-4 and J is TRBJ2-3; 16 bases match TRBD2. V shed 2 bases, J shed 5 bases, and the junction held 8 bases outside the gene matches. The length of the CDR3 is 18 residues. Germline CDR1 and CDR2: SGHNT and YYREEE (reference sequence). CDR3 sequence reads: CASSFGTSGRAVGDTQYF. The CDR3 region has the DNA TGTGCCAGCAGCTTCGGGACTAGCGGGAGGGCCGTTGGAGATACGCAGTATTTT.

This chain joins TRBV6-6 and TRBJ2-4; D unresolved. Germline CDR1 is MNHNY and CDR2 is SVGAGI (reference sequence). Deletions cut 6 bases from V and 2 bases from J, with 14 bases between. The length of the CDR3 is 15 residues. The DNA of the CDR3 is TGTGCCAGCAGCGGTGCGGCCGGATCCAAAAACATTCAGTACTTC. Protein sequence: CASSGAAGSKNIQYF.

CDR3 sequence (DNA): TGTGCCAGCAGCCAAGGGGGGGAGCGGAGCCCGACACTGTTTTTT. It translates to CASSQGGERSPTLFF. The chain carries TRBV4-2 and TRBJ1-4; D might be TRBD1 (5 bases). The CDR3 is 15 amino acids. CDR1 is LGHNA, CDR2 YNFKEQ, per germline. V was clipped by 1 base and J by 13 bases, with 19 bases between them.

V gene TRBV7-6 combines with J gene TRBJ2-1, with a possible D match to TRBD1 (5 bases). Germline lookup yields CDR1 SGHVS and CDR2 FNYEAQ. This CDR3 comprises 17 residues. Trimming stripped 1 base from V and 3 bases from J, with 16 bases between. The CDR3 loop reads CASSLESGHPIYNEQFF. The DNA of the CDR3 is TGTGCCAGCAGCTTAGAGAGTGGACACCCCATCTACAATGAGCAGTTCTTC.

The chain couples TRBV5-1 to TRBJ2-2; 10 bases agree with TRBD1. The CDR3 has 15 amino acids. J was trimmed by 7 bases and V by 4 bases; bases with no gene match: 7. Germline V gene lookup returns CDR1 SGHRS and CDR2 YFSETQ. The DNA of the CDR3 is TGCGCCAGCAGCCGCGACAGGGGGCAAGTCGGGGAGCTGTTTTTT. Translating gives CASSRDRGQVGELFF. Together with reference TRBV5-1 and TRBJ2-2, the CDR3 gives the full variable domain: KAGVTQTPRYLIKTRGQQVTLSCSPISGHRSVSWYQQTPGQGLQFLFEYFSETQRNKGNFPGRFSGRQFSNSRSEMNVSTLELGDSALYLCASSRDRGQVGELFFGEGSRLTVL.

V gene TRBV11-2 combines with J gene TRBJ2-1, with 7 bases that match TRBD2. V trimming: 4 bases; J trimming: 9 bases; junction bases outside the gene matches: 9. This CDR3 has 14 amino acids. Germline V gene sequence: CDR1 SGHAT, CDR2 FQNNGV. CDR3 DNA sequence: TGTGCCAGCAGCTCGGGCAGGGAGGGCCGTGAGCAGTTCTTC. Its protein product is CASSSGREGREQFF. The full variable domain, its missing parts supplied by reference TRBV11-2 and TRBJ2-1, is EAGVAQSPRYKIIEKRQSVAFWCNPISGHATLYWYQQILGQGPKLLIQFQNNGVVDDSQLPKDRFSAERLKGVDSTLKIQPAKLEDSAVYLCASSSGREGREQFFGPGTRLTVL.

This clone came up a few times. The chain couples TRBV4-3 to TRBJ1-3; D ambiguous. Germline CDR1 and CDR2: LGHNA and YSLEER. The V gene lost 1 base and the J gene lost 1 base, with 11 bases spanning the gap. There are 16 residues in the CDR3. The CDR3 nucleotides are TGCGCCAGCAGCCAAGGAACCGGCGGTTCTGGAAACACCATATATTTT. Translated: CASSQGTGGSGNTIYF.

This clone was found a few times. This chain joins TRBV5-8 and TRBJ2-5; D possibly corresponds to TRBD2 (6 bases). V gave up 0 bases and J gave up 6 bases, with 12 bases separating them. CDR1 is SGHTS, CDR2 YDEGEE, per germline. The CDR3 contains 14 residues. CDR3 coding DNA: TGTGCCAGCAGCTTGGCCCCGGGAGCTAAGACCCAGTACTTC. Protein product: CASSLAPGAKTQYF. The complete variable domain, with remaining parts taken from reference TRBV5-8 and TRBJ2-5, reads EAGVTQSPTHLIKTRGQQATLRCSPISGHTSVYWYQQALGLGLQFLLWYDEGEERNRGNFPPRFSGRQFPNYSSELNVNALELEDSALYLCASSLAPGAKTQYFGPGTRLLVL.

This clone showed up just once. The V and J genes are TRBV14 and TRBJ2-7, with D maybe TRBD1 (5 bases). The CDR3 has 13 residues. Germline assignment: CDR1 SGHDN and CDR2 FVKESK. V was cut by 5 bases and J by 1 base, with 9 bases left in between. CDR3 DNA sequence: TGTGCCAGCAGCATAGGGGATTCCTACGAGCAGTACTTC. Protein: CASSIGDSYEQYF.

CDR3 sequence: CASSLDRYGYTF. The CDR3 nucleotides read TGTGCCAGCAGCTTGGACAGATATGGCTACACCTTC. The rearrangement joins TRBV7-9 to TRBJ1-2; D perhaps matches TRBD1 (6 bases). The CDR3 runs 12 residues. V was cut by 3 bases and J by 5 bases, with 7 bases left in between. Germline V gene data show CDR1 as SEHNR and CDR2 as FQNEAQ (reference sequence).

In its sample, this clone was seen a few times. The chain uses TRBV2 and TRBJ2-1; 8 nucleotides match TRBD2. CDR1 SNHLY and CDR2 FYNNEI come from the germline V gene. J was trimmed by 9 bases and V by 6 bases; bases with no gene match: 16. CDR3 length: 16 amino acids. The CDR3 spells CASSNPSLAGLGEQFF. The CDR3 nucleotides read TGTGCCAGCAGCAACCCCAGCCTAGCGGGCTTGGGTGAGCAGTTCTTC.

This clone has just a few counts. The CDR3 DNA follows: TGTGCCAGCAGCTTAGTGGGGAGCTCCTACAATGAGCAGTTCTTC. Amino acid sequence: CASSLVGSSYNEQFF. The chain recombines TRBV11-2 with TRBJ2-1, with a possible D match to TRBD2 (5 bases). Between the trimmed V and J ends, which lost 1 base and 0 bases, there was a span of 7 bases. The CDR3 length is 15 residues. Per germline, CDR1 SGHAT and CDR2 FQNNGV.

This clone turned up a few times. As DNA, the CDR3 is TGTGCCAGTAGTATCCTGACTAGCCGGAGCACAGATACGCAGTATTTT. Protein sequence: CASSILTSRSTDTQYF. The genes are TRBV19 and TRBJ2-3; TRBD2 matches at 7 bases. The CDR3 runs to 16 residues. After removal of 3 bases from V and 0 bases from J, the junction contained 6 bases not matched to a gene. Germline CDR1 and CDR2: LNHDA and SQIVND (reference sequence).